The rows below give T cell receptor beta chains drawn from one sample of a study of PD-1 blockade in classical Hodgkin lymphoma. Profiled with immunoSEQ multiplex PCR; TCRdb holds only in-frame clones, not every one. Of about 99,000 clones in the sample, roughly 79% were seen once. The source was peripheral blood mononuclear cells (PBMCs), collected before the second cycle of nivolumab. Receptors originate from a human donor with classical Hodgkin lymphoma. The CDR3 runs from the conserved cysteine through the conserved F or W. The order of the fields is D gene, V gene, J gene, clone size, CDR3 protein, CDR3 DNA. A D gene is named only where the DNA matches it firmly. Clone size, where shown, is once, few, many, or a class for clones that have expanded.

d_gene: .; v_gene: TRBV5-1; j_gene: TRBJ2-5; abundance: .; CDR3aa: CASSGGSGTAQETQYF; CDR3nt: TGCGCCAGCAGCGGAGGGTCCGGGACTGCGCAAGAGACCCAGTACTTC
d_gene: .; v_gene: TRBV5-5; j_gene: TRBJ2-3; abundance: .; CDR3aa: CASSLLSGVTDTQYF; CDR3nt: TGTGCCAGCAGCTTGCTTAGCGGAGTCACAGATACGCAGTATTTT
d_gene: TRBD1; v_gene: TRBV5-1; j_gene: TRBJ2-7; abundance: .; CDR3aa: CASSPRGSYEQYF; CDR3nt: TGCGCCAGCAGCCCCAGGGGGTCGTACGAGCAGTACTTC
d_gene: .; v_gene: TRBV10-3; j_gene: TRBJ2-2; abundance: .; CDR3aa: CAILPGGPTGELFF; CDR3nt: TGTGCCATCTTGCCAGGGGGGCCCACCGGGGAGCTGTTTTTT
d_gene: .; v_gene: TRBV30; j_gene: TRBJ2-2; abundance: .; CDR3aa: CAWNGLVSGELFF; CDR3nt: TGTGCCTGGAACGGACTTGTTTCCGGGGAGCTGTTTTTT
d_gene: TRBD2; v_gene: TRBV5-1; j_gene: TRBJ2-1; abundance: .; CDR3aa: CASSLRSGGDNEQFF; CDR3nt: TGCGCCAGCAGCTTGCGTTCGGGAGGGGACAATGAGCAGTTCTTC
d_gene: .; v_gene: TRBV5-1; j_gene: TRBJ2-2; abundance: .; CDR3aa: CASSLLANTGELFF; CDR3nt: TGCGCCAGCAGCTTGTTAGCGAACACCGGGGAGCTGTTTTTT
d_gene: .; v_gene: TRBV6-1; j_gene: TRBJ1-2; abundance: once; CDR3aa: CASSEDRWQLYGYTF; CDR3nt: TGTGCCAGCAGTGAAGATAGGTGGCAGCTCTATGGCTACACCTTC
d_gene: TRBD2; v_gene: TRBV11-2; j_gene: TRBJ2-3; abundance: .; CDR3aa: CASSFSLAGRSDTQYF; CDR3nt: TGTGCCAGCAGCTTCTCACTAGCGGGAAGGTCAGATACGCAGTATTTT
d_gene: TRBD1; v_gene: TRBV5-1; j_gene: TRBJ2-7; abundance: .; CDR3aa: CASSSGTVYEQYF; CDR3nt: TGCGCCAGCAGCTCCGGGACAGTGTACGAGCAGTACTTC
d_gene: .; v_gene: TRBV28; j_gene: TRBJ1-2; abundance: .; CDR3aa: CASRTIGPNYGYTF; CDR3nt: TGTGCCAGCAGGACCATTGGACCTAACTATGGCTACACCTTC
d_gene: TRBD2; v_gene: TRBV5-4; j_gene: TRBJ2-7; abundance: .; CDR3aa: CASSSPREDEQYF; CDR3nt: TGTGCCAGCAGCTCCCCCCGGGAGGACGAGCAGTACTTC
d_gene: .; v_gene: TRBV11-2; j_gene: TRBJ1-1; abundance: .; CDR3aa: CASSPGTKNTEAFF; CDR3nt: TGTGCCAGCAGTCCCGGGACAAAGAACACTGAAGCTTTCTTT
d_gene: .; v_gene: TRBV7-2; j_gene: TRBJ2-1; abundance: .; CDR3aa: CASNLYPPNNEQFF; CDR3nt: TGTGCCAGCAACCTTTATCCGCCCAACAATGAGCAGTTCTTC
d_gene: .; v_gene: TRBV10-3; j_gene: TRBJ2-3; abundance: .; CDR3aa: CASQGSEADTQYF; CDR3nt: TGTGCCTCTCAGGGCAGTGAGGCAGATACGCAGTATTTT
d_gene: TRBD1; v_gene: TRBV5-1; j_gene: TRBJ1-4; abundance: .; CDR3aa: CASSFLTGDNEKLFF; CDR3nt: TGCGCCAGCAGCTTCCTGACAGGGGATAATGAAAAACTGTTTTTT
d_gene: .; v_gene: TRBV5-1; j_gene: TRBJ2-7; abundance: few; CDR3aa: CASSLEQKNYEQYF; CDR3nt: TGCGCCAGCAGCTTGGAACAGAAAAACTACGAGCAGTACTTC
d_gene: .; v_gene: TRBV5-6; j_gene: TRBJ2-1; abundance: .; CDR3aa: CASSLAGGSPYNEQFF; CDR3nt: TGTGCCAGCAGCTTGGCGGGTGGCAGCCCCTACAATGAGCAGTTCTTC
d_gene: .; v_gene: TRBV29-1; j_gene: TRBJ2-2; abundance: .; CDR3aa: CSVGNSGGELFF; CDR3nt: TGCAGCGTAGGCAATAGTGGCGGGGAGCTGTTTTTT
d_gene: .; v_gene: TRBV9; j_gene: TRBJ1-1; abundance: .; CDR3aa: CASTPGLGGTEAFF; CDR3nt: TGTGCCAGCACCCCAGGCCTAGGGGGCACTGAAGCTTTCTTT
d_gene: TRBD2; v_gene: TRBV5-1; j_gene: TRBJ2-2; abundance: few; CDR3aa: CASSLGLAGANTGELFF; CDR3nt: TGCGCCAGCAGCTTGGGACTAGCGGGAGCGAACACCGGGGAGCTGTTTTTT
d_gene: TRBD2; v_gene: TRBV5-1; j_gene: TRBJ2-5; abundance: .; CDR3aa: CASSRSGIGETQYF; CDR3nt: TGCGCCAGCAGCCGCAGCGGGATCGGAGAGACCCAGTACTTC
d_gene: .; v_gene: TRBV5-6; j_gene: TRBJ2-2; abundance: .; CDR3aa: CASSLVGPGELFF; CDR3nt: TGTGCCAGCAGCTTGGTAGGCCCCGGGGAGCTGTTTTTT
d_gene: TRBD1; v_gene: TRBV5-4; j_gene: TRBJ1-1; abundance: few; CDR3aa: CASSSIRQGKGTEAFF; CDR3nt: TGTGCCAGCAGCTCTATACGACAGGGGAAGGGCACTGAAGCTTTCTTT
d_gene: TRBD1; v_gene: TRBV10-3; j_gene: TRBJ1-4; abundance: .; CDR3aa: CAISASGGAGEKLFF; CDR3nt: TGTGCCATCAGTGCCTCAGGGGGCGCTGGGGAAAAACTGTTTTTT
d_gene: .; v_gene: TRBV27; j_gene: TRBJ2-6; abundance: few; CDR3aa: CASRTIERPGANVLTF; CDR3nt: TGTGCCAGCAGGACTATTGAAAGACCCGGGGCCAACGTCCTGACTTTC
d_gene: .; v_gene: TRBV27; j_gene: TRBJ2-1; abundance: .; CDR3aa: CASSPLDEQFF; CDR3nt: TGTGCCAGCAGCCCCCTCGATGAGCAGTTCTTC
d_gene: .; v_gene: TRBV7-2; j_gene: TRBJ2-7; abundance: .; CDR3aa: CASSLGSNFYEQYF; CDR3nt: TGTGCCAGCAGCTTGGGATCAAACTTCTACGAGCAGTACTTC
d_gene: TRBD2; v_gene: TRBV7-9; j_gene: TRBJ2-3; abundance: .; CDR3aa: CASSRLAGVRDTQYF; CDR3nt: TGTGCCAGCAGCAGACTAGCGGGAGTTAGAGATACGCAGTATTTT
d_gene: TRBD1; v_gene: TRBV6-5; j_gene: TRBJ2-7; abundance: .; CDR3aa: CASSYSTRDSYEQYF; CDR3nt: TGTGCCAGCAGTTACTCCACCCGGGACAGCTACGAGCAGTACTTC
d_gene: .; v_gene: TRBV4-2; j_gene: TRBJ2-7; abundance: .; CDR3aa: CASSQDRNSGYEQYF; CDR3nt: TGTGCCAGCAGCCAAGATCGGAATAGCGGTTACGAGCAGTACTTC
d_gene: TRBD2; v_gene: TRBV6-5; j_gene: TRBJ2-1; abundance: .; CDR3aa: CASSYSYGGEQFF; CDR3nt: TGTGCCAGCAGTTACTCGTACGGGGGGGAGCAGTTCTTC
d_gene: TRBD1; v_gene: TRBV5-4; j_gene: TRBJ2-4; abundance: .; CDR3aa: CASSPPGTEKNIQYF; CDR3nt: TGTGCCAGCAGCCCACCCGGGACAGAAAAAAACATTCAGTACTTC
d_gene: .; v_gene: TRBV29-1; j_gene: TRBJ2-3; abundance: .; CDR3aa: CSVSLGDTQYF; CDR3nt: TGCAGCGTGTCACTAGGAGATACGCAGTATTTT
d_gene: .; v_gene: TRBV7-2; j_gene: TRBJ2-3; abundance: .; CDR3aa: CASTVRTSNTDTQYF; CDR3nt: TGTGCCAGCACCGTCCGGACGTCAAACACAGATACGCAGTATTTT
d_gene: .; v_gene: TRBV18; j_gene: TRBJ1-4; abundance: .; CDR3aa: CASSGAANEKLFF; CDR3nt: TGTGCCAGCTCAGGGGCGGCTAATGAAAAACTGTTTTTT
d_gene: TRBD2; v_gene: TRBV10-3; j_gene: TRBJ2-1; abundance: .; CDR3aa: CAIRKGLAGGNEQFF; CDR3nt: TGTGCCATCCGGAAGGGACTAGCGGGAGGCAATGAGCAGTTCTTC
d_gene: .; v_gene: TRBV2; j_gene: TRBJ2-7; abundance: .; CDR3aa: CASSVMGYGEQYF; CDR3nt: TGTGCCAGCAGTGTCATGGGGTATGGCGAGCAGTACTTC
d_gene: .; v_gene: TRBV23-1; j_gene: TRBJ2-3; abundance: .; CDR3aa: CASSQNCIVDTQYF; CDR3nt: TGCGCCAGCAGTCAAAACTGCATCGTAGATACGCAGTATTTT
d_gene: .; v_gene: TRBV30; j_gene: TRBJ1-3; abundance: .; CDR3aa: CAWDSLTGNTIYF; CDR3nt: TGTGCCTGGGACAGCCTAACGGGAAACACCATATATTTT
d_gene: TRBD2; v_gene: TRBV9; j_gene: TRBJ2-3; abundance: .; CDR3aa: CASSATSVDTQYF; CDR3nt: TGTGCCAGCAGCGCTACTAGCGTTGATACGCAGTATTTT
d_gene: .; v_gene: TRBV6-1; j_gene: TRBJ1-2; abundance: .; CDR3aa: CASKQTTVSYGYTF; CDR3nt: TGTGCCAGCAAACAGACGACAGTCTCCTATGGCTACACCTTC
d_gene: TRBD2; v_gene: TRBV7-9; j_gene: TRBJ2-5; abundance: .; CDR3aa: CASSLPAGGGETQYF; CDR3nt: TGTGCCAGCAGCTTACCGGCGGGAGGGGGGGAGACCCAGTACTTC
d_gene: .; v_gene: TRBV11-2; j_gene: TRBJ2-7; abundance: .; CDR3aa: CASSRQADRAYEQYF; CDR3nt: TGTGCCAGCAGCCGCCAAGCGGACAGAGCCTACGAGCAGTACTTC
d_gene: TRBD2; v_gene: TRBV14; j_gene: TRBJ2-3; abundance: .; CDR3aa: CASSPGLASTDTQYF; CDR3nt: TGTGCCAGCAGCCCGGGACTAGCGAGCACAGATACGCAGTATTTT
d_gene: TRBD1; v_gene: TRBV9; j_gene: TRBJ2-7; abundance: .; CDR3aa: CASSVADRGGYEQYF; CDR3nt: TGTGCCAGCAGCGTGGCCGACAGGGGTGGATACGAGCAGTACTTC
d_gene: .; v_gene: TRBV19; j_gene: TRBJ1-2; abundance: .; CDR3aa: CASSIRRGVGYGYTF; CDR3nt: TGTGCCAGTAGTATCCGCAGAGGAGTAGGCTATGGCTACACCTTC
d_gene: .; v_gene: TRBV14; j_gene: TRBJ2-6; abundance: .; CDR3aa: CASSQGESGANVLTF; CDR3nt: TGTGCCAGCAGCCAAGGTGAATCTGGGGCCAACGTCCTGACTTTC